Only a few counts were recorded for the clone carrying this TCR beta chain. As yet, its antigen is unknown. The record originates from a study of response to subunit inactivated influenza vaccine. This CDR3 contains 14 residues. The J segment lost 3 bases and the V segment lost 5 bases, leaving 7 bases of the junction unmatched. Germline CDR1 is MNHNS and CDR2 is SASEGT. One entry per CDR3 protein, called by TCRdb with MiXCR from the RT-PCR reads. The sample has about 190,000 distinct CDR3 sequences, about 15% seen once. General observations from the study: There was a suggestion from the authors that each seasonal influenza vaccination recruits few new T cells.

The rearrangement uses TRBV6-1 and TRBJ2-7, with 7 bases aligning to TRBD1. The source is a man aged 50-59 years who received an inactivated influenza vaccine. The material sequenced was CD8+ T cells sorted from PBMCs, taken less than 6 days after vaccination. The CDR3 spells CASSIPGQIYEQYF. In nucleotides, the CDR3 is TGTGCCAGCAGTATTCCGGGACAGATCTACGAGCAGTACTTC.